This T cell receptor (beta chain) was sequenced for a study of T cells in localized non-small cell lung cancer. V was cut by 0 bases and J by 3 bases, with 10 bases left in between. Germline loops: CDR1 SGDLS, CDR2 YYNGEE. The CDR3 is made up of 15 amino acids. Only in-frame clones appear in the TCRdb table, and some are missing; sequencing was by immunoSEQ multiplex PCR. The profile shows approximately 45,000 clones, 70% to 90% of them singletons. Sequencing was performed on PBMCs, taken before any cancer treatment. The chain uses TRBV9 and TRBJ2-1; no definite D call. The TCR originated in a man between 40 and 69 years old with stage II lung adenocarcinoma. The CDR3 loop is CASSVDQGNYNEQFF. The CDR3 DNA is TGTGCCAGCAGCGTAGATCAAGGGAACTACAATGAGCAGTTCTTC.